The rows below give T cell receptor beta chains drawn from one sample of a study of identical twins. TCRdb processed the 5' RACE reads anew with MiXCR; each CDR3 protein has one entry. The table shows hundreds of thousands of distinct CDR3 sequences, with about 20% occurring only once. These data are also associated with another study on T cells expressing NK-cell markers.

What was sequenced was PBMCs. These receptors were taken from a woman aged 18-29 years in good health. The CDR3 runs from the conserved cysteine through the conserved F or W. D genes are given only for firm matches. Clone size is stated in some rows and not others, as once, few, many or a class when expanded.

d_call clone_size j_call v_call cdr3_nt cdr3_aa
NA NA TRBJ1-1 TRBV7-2 TGTGCCAGCAGCTCAACCAACAAGGCCGGAGGAAACACTGAAGCTTTCTTT CASSSTNKAGGNTEAFF
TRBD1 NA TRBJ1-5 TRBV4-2 TGTGCCAGCAGCCAAGATTGGGACAGAATTAATCAGCCCCAGCATTTT CASSQDWDRINQPQHF
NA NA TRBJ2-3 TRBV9 TGTGCCAGCAGCGTAACTGGGACCGCAGGAGATACGCAGTATTTT CASSVTGTAGDTQYF
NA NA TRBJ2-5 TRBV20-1 TGCAGTGGAGGGGGGAGGGTGGAGGAGACCCAGTACTTC CSGGGRVEETQYF
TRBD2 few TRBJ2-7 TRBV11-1 TGTGCCAGCAGCCCTACGGGACTAGCGGAGTTTCCCCCCTACGAGCAGTACTTC CASSPTGLAEFPPYEQYF
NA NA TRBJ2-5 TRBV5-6 TGTGCCAGCAGCGGCGGGATTCGGGAGACCCAGTACTTC CASSGGIRETQYF
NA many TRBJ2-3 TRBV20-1 TGCAGTGCACCGGACTCCACCACTGGCACAGATACGCAGTATTTT CSAPDSTTGTDTQYF
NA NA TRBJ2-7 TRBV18 TGTGCCAGCCGCTCCGATGGGGCCTACGAGCAGTACTTC CASRSDGAYEQYF
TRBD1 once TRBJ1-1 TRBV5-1 TGCGCCAGCAGCTTGGTACCGACAGGGGAAGCTTTCTTT CASSLVPTGEAFF
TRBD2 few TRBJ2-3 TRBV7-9 TGTGCCAGCCTCCTAGCGGGGGGAACAGATACGCAGTATTTT CASLLAGGTDTQYF
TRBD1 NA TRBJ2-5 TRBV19 TGTGCCAGTAGTACCACCGGGACAGGGGAAGAGACCCAGTACTTC CASSTTGTGEETQYF
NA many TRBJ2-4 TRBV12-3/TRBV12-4 TGTGCCAGCAGTTTAGACGGGAGTCGGAACATTCAGTACTTC CASSLDGSRNIQYF
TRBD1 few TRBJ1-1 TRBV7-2 TGTGCCAGCAGCGCCCGACAGGGAAACACTGAAGCTTTCTTT CASSARQGNTEAFF
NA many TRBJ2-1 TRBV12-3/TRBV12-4 TGTGCCAGCAGTCGAAGGGCTATCTACTCCTACAATGAGCAGTTCTTC CASSRRAIYSYNEQFF
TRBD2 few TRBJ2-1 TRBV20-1 TGCAGTGCCACTAGCGGGGACTCCTACAATGAGCAGTTCTTC CSATSGDSYNEQFF
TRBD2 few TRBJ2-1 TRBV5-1 TGCGCCAGCAGCTTGGATCGGGAGGGTCGACCGTACAATGAGCAGTTCTTC CASSLDREGRPYNEQFF
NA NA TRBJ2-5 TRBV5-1 TGCGCCAGCAAGGGGGAGTTAGCGGCCCAAGAGACCCAGTACTTC CASKGELAAQETQYF
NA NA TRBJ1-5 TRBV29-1 TGCAGCGTGGGGGGCACCGGGGCAGGCGATCAGCCCCAGCATTTT CSVGGTGAGDQPQHF
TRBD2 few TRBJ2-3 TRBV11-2 TGTGCCAGCAGCCTTAGCGGGGGTTATGCAGATACGCAGTATTTT CASSLSGGYADTQYF
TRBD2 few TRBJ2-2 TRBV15 TGTGCCACCAGCGGCGAAGCGGGGGGGCCGAACACCGGGGAGCTGTTTTTT CATSGEAGGPNTGELFF
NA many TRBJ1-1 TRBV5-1 TGTGCCAGCAGCTCGACGGTGAACACTGAAGCTTTCTTT CASSSTVNTEAFF
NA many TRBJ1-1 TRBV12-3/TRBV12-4 TGTGCCAGCAGTAAGGGAGGAAGAACTGAAGCTTTCTTT CASSKGGRTEAFF
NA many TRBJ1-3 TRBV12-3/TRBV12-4 TGTGCCAGCAGCCTCTTAGGGGGAAACACCATATATTTT CASSLLGGNTIYF
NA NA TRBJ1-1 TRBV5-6 TGTGCCAGCAGACCGGGACGGCCGAACACTGAAGCTTTCTTT CASRPGRPNTEAFF
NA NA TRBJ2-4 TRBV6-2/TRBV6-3 TGTGCCAGCAGTTACGTTTCCCGGGCTAGAATGTTGAACATTCAGTACTTC CASSYVSRARMLNIQYF
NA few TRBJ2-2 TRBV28 TGTGCCACCGGGCTTGCGGACAGTTACACCGGGGAGCTGTTTTTT CATGLADSYTGELFF
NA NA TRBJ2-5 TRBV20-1 TGCAGTGCTTTCTCCGCGGACGAGACCCAGTACTTC CSAFSADETQYF
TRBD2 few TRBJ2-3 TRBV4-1 TGCGCCAGCAGCCAAGACTGGCCTAGCGGGAGGGCGCATACGCAGTATTTT CASSQDWPSGRAHTQYF
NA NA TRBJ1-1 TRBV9 TGTGCCAGCAGCGTTCAGGAGCCGAACACTGAAGCTTTCTTT CASSVQEPNTEAFF
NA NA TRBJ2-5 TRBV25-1 TGTGCCAGCAGTGAAGAGGGAGGGGGCGAAGAGACCCAGTACTTC CASSEEGGGEETQYF
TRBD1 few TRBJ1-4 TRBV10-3 TGTGCCATCAGTCGACAGGGGCCTAATGAAAAACTGTTTTTT CAISRQGPNEKLFF
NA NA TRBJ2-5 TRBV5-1 TGCGCCAGCAGCTTCGACAGGGAGGGCGAGACCCAGTACTTC CASSFDREGETQYF
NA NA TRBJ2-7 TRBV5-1 TGCGCCAGCAGCTTGGCCGGCGTGGGAAAATACGAGCAGTACTTC CASSLAGVGKYEQYF
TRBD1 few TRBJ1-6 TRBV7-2 TGTGCCAGCAGCTGGGCCGGGACAGGCAATAATTCACCCCTCCACTTT CASSWAGTGNNSPLHF
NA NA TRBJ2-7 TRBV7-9 TGTGCCAGCAGCTTAGGGCAGGGAGCCCACGAGCAGTACTTC CASSLGQGAHEQYF
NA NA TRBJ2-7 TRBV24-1 TGTGCCACCAGTGATGGTGGGGAACGCCCCCACGCCAACTACGAGCAGTACTTC CATSDGGERPHANYEQYF
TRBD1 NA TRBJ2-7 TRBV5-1 TGCGCCAGCGCGGGACAGGTCGATTACGAGCAGTACTTC CASAGQVDYEQYF
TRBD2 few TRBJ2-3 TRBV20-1 TGCAGTGCTATAGACACTAGCGGGACCGGGGGTACGCAGTATTTT CSAIDTSGTGGTQYF
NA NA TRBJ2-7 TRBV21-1 TGTGCCAGCAGCATGACACGGTACTACGAGCAGTACTTC CASSMTRYYEQYF
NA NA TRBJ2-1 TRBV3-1 TGTGCCAGCAGCCAAGGAAGGGCCCCACAGTTCTTC CASSQGRAPQFF
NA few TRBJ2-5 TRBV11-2 TGTGCCAGCAGCTCGCGGCCGGCAAGGACTACCATAAATCAAGAGACCCAGTACTTC CASSSRPARTTINQETQYF
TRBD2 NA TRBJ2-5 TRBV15 TGTGCCACCAGCAGAATTATGGCTAGCGGGGGCCAAGAGACCCAGTACTTC CATSRIMASGGQETQYF
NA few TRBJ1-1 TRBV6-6 TGTGCCAGCACAGATCAAGGCAACTGGGGGGCTTTCTTT CASTDQGNWGAFF
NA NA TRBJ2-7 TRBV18 TGTGCCAGCTCTCAGTATGGCGAGCAGTACTTC CASSQYGEQYF
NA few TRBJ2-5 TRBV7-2 TGTGCCAGCAGCTGGCTTGGGGCAGGAGAAGAGACCCAGTACTTC CASSWLGAGEETQYF
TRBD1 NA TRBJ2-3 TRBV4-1 TGCGCCAGCAGCCAAACCGGGACAGCCACAGATACGCAGTATTTT CASSQTGTATDTQYF
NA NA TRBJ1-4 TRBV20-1 TGCAGTGCTAACAGGGTAAAGGGTGAAAAACTGTTTTTT CSANRVKGEKLFF
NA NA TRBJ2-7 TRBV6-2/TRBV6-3 TGTGCCAGCAGTTACTCGCCTACAAGGGCCTACGAGCAGTACTTC CASSYSPTRAYEQYF
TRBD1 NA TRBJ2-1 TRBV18 TGTGCCAGCTCACGACAGGGGGCTAACTACAATGAGCAGTTCTTC CASSRQGANYNEQFF
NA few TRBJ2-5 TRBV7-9 TGTGCCAGCAGCTTAACTTTCGGACTCGCCCAAGAGACCCAGTACTTC CASSLTFGLAQETQYF
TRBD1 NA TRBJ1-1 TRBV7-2 TGTGCCAGCAGCTTAACTACAGGGGTGAACACTGAAGCTTTCTTT CASSLTTGVNTEAFF
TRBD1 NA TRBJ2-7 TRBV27 TGTGCCAGCAGCCGTACGACCGGGACAGGGGGGGACGAGCAGTACTTC CASSRTTGTGGDEQYF
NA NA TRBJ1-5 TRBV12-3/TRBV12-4 TGTGCCAGCAGTTTAGGGGATGCGAATCAGCCCCAGCATTTT CASSLGDANQPQHF